This passage covers 8 T cell receptor beta chains from one sample sequenced in a study of identifying expanded T cells in peripheral blood. Generated by immunoSEQ multiplex PCR, the TCRdb table keeps only in-frame clones and is missing some. This sample carries 90,000 to 95,000 clones, nearly 90% of them seen once, and the ten largest clones take around 5.9%. Material: blood. These receptor sequences come from a person aged 18 to 70 in good health.

The chain employs TRBV12-5 and TRBJ1-1; tentative D call: TRBD1 (5 bases). CDR3 size: 15 residues. The V gene lost 1 base and the J gene lost 2 bases, with 11 bases spanning the gap. CDR1 is LGHNT and CDR2 is FRNRAP in the germline V gene. The chain's CDR3 is CASGLGTGQNTEAFF. Here the CDR3 DNA reads TGTGCTAGTGGTTTGGGGACCGGACAAAACACTGAAGCTTTCTTT.

The chain employs TRBV5-4 and TRBJ2-1, with TRBD1 matching 7 bases. V lost 2 bases and J lost 6; bases outside the gene matches: 11. The germline V gene encodes CDR1 SGHNT and CDR2 YYREEE (reference sequence). The CDR3 covers 16 residues. The CDR3 bases are TGTGCCAGCAGCTTACCACCGGGACAGTCTACCAATGAGCAGTTCTTC. As protein: CASSLPPGQSTNEQFF.

The V gene is TRBV19, the J gene TRBJ2-4; 9 bases are shared with TRBD1. With V trimmed by 1 base and J by 3 bases, 13 bases remained unmatched. Germline V lookup: CDR1 LNHDA, CDR2 SQIVND (reference sequence). The CDR3 runs 19 residues. The CDR3 region has the DNA TGTGCCAGTAGTATAGCGGGACAGGGCGGGGGTCTGGACAAAAACATTCAGTACTTC. Translating gives CASSIAGQGGGLDKNIQYF.

This chain connects TRBV7-2 to TRBJ2-3; no firm D call. The V end was cut by 2 bases, the J end by 4 bases, with 4 bases between. Germline CDR1 is SGHTA and CDR2 is FQGNSA. The CDR3 is 12 residues long. Written as DNA, the CDR3 is TGTGCCAGCAGCTTATATTCAGATACGCAGTATTTT. It encodes CASSLYSDTQYF.

This chain links TRBV2 with TRBJ1-1, with D tentatively TRBD1 (5 bases). In germline, CDR1 is SNHLY, CDR2 FYNNEI. V was trimmed by 2 bases and J by 2 bases, leaving 15 bases between them. This CDR3 region has 16 residues. The CDR3 loop reads CASSERHRLSNTEAFF. The CDR3 nucleotides are TGTGCCAGCAGTGAACGCCACAGGTTAAGTAACACTGAAGCTTTCTTT.

The chain links TRBV4-1 to TRBJ2-3; D is unclear. V lost 1 base to trimming and J lost 3 bases, with 8 bases between them. The germline gives CDR1 MGHRA, CDR2 YSYEKL. The CDR3 contains 14 residues. The CDR3 DNA reads as TGCGCCAGCAGCCAAGGGTGGGGAACAGATACGCAGTATTTT. Its protein is CASSQGWGTDTQYF.

In its sample, this clone was seen once. The rearrangement links TRBV7-9 to TRBJ2-1, with a possible D match to TRBD2 (6 bases). Germline V gene lookup returns CDR1 SEHNR and CDR2 FQNEAQ (reference sequence). This CDR3 comprises 16 residues. Trimming pared 5 bases from V and 3 bases from J, leaving 17 bases between. CDR3 sequence (DNA): TGTGCCAGCAGCCTAGGGTCGGGGGAGGACTACAATGAGCAGTTCTTC. Translated: CASSLGSGEDYNEQFF. The full variable domain, its missing parts supplied by reference TRBV7-9 and TRBJ2-1, is DTGVSQNPRHKITKRGQNVTFRCDPISEHNRLYWYRQTLGQGPEFLTYFQNEAQLEKSRLLSDRFSAERPKGSFSTLEIQRTEQGDSAMYLCASSLGSGEDYNEQFFGPGTRLTVL.

This chain joins TRBV5-1 and TRBJ1-1; D is uncertain. This CDR3 has 15 residues. Trimming removed 1 base from V and 0 bases from J, with 10 bases in between. Germline-derived CDR1 and CDR2 are SGHRS and YFSETQ. CDR3 bases: TGCGCCAGCAGCTTGTGGGAGAATTTGAACACTGAAGCTTTCTTT. Its protein is CASSLWENLNTEAFF.